Listed here is a single T cell receptor beta chain. Its antigen is still unknown. No quality values exist for individual bases; no much larger clone is one base distant. This record comes from a study of shared clonotypes between healthy human individuals (TCRdb year 2020). Concerning the study at large: The cohort comprised a couple of women and three men aged 18 to 49 years. For each donor, CD4 naive and CD4 memory were each given three plates, CD8 naive was given two plates, and CD8 memory was given one plate. The study deeply sequenced blood TCR repertoires of five healthy adults to estimate repertoire size and the extent of clonotype sharing between individuals. Different laboratories and diverse techniques were used to prepare libraries and sequence TCR repertoires, to increase sequencing depth and limit assay-specific biases. Per donor, leukapheresis produced somewhere between about 0.94 and 9.5 billion PBMCs. General findings and caveats noted by the study authors: Sharing across a few donors was observed for around 5% of naive CD4, 3.5% of naive CD8, about 2.3% of memory CD4, and approximately 0.41% of memory CD8 clonotypes. Estimated clonotype richness was generally larger for naive than for memory subsets. Incomplete sequencing was indicated by rarefaction of sorted-subset datasets, despite the large sequencing depth. Sampling was restricted to blood, and TCR repertoires in tissues likely differ from the TCR repertoires found in blood. Clonotypes shared by all four sorted-subset donors showed higher generation probabilities than non-shared clonotypes. Pairwise subsampling indicated that sequencing depth was expected to affect the degree of clonotype sharing among donors. The genetic and exposure-history diversity represented was limited by the small number of donors.

As encoded in the germline V gene (reference sequence), CDR1 is GTSNPN while CDR2 is SVGIG. V is reduced by 0 bases and J by 4 bases, leaving a spacing of 12 bases between them. From the cysteine up to the phenylalanine, the CDR3 has a length of 14 residues. Just the 42-base CDR3 DNA is kept, in frame starting at base 1. For the CD8 naive samples, CD45RO-negative cells were positively selected for CCR7, yielding a CD45RA+CCR7+ population from which TemRA cells were excluded. The donors were healthy, HIV-negative adults with no recently reported acute infections or vaccinations. Only Caucasian adults living in Nashville, Tennessee, USA were represented among the donors. Blood was obtained by leukapheresis, after which PBMCs were separated by Ficoll-Histopaque density gradient centrifugation and cryopreserved in liquid nitrogen vapor phase. Analytical flow cytometry was used to check the purity and quantity of every magnetically sorted T cell population. Each sorted fraction had its genomic DNA isolated and then quantified by UV absorbance on a Nanodrop 2000c.

Using the deep immunoSEQ assay, TCR CDR3 regions were amplified from genomic DNA by multiplex PCR. For each cell subset, the extracted genomic DNA was distributed evenly across all wells of several immunoSEQ 96-well plates, and each plate served as one replicate. For sorted subsets, each replicate PCR was loaded with 200 to 250 ng genomic DNA, equivalent to 25,000 to 35,000 T cell genomes. Purified libraries were measured with a Qubit 3.0 fluorometer, size-checked on a Bioanalyzer 2100, and measured again with the KAPA Library Quantification kit. Every immunoSEQ 96-well plate was sequenced on a separate single-read 150-cycle Illumina NextSeq 550 flow cell. The authors' analysis ran thus. The immunoSEQ output contained only junctional sequences without quality scores, so filtering could not match that applied to full-length reads. To assign V/J genes and CDR3, sequences were annotated using PyIR, a Python wrapper for IgBLAST v1.9, with IMGT germline references. Reads were removed for weak V/J assignments (E-value above 1e-6), missing CDR3, stop codons, out-of-frame junctions, or ambiguous translated residues. A V3J clonotype was defined by an identical inferred V gene, J gene, and CDR3 amino acid sequence. The percentage overlap between two repertoires was calculated by dividing the number of shared unique clonotypes by the size of the smaller repertoire. Three approaches were used to assess repertoire richness: RTK rarefaction, the Chao1 estimator, and Recon v2.1 estimates of unobserved clonotypes. OLGA was used to compute generation probabilities for all TCRbeta clonotypes that the gDNA method yielded from a few donors. The clones in this table, taken by TCRdb from immuneACCESS, are in-frame only. Not every clone is retained; where verified, under half of the shortfall comes from an unresolved V gene, and the cause of the rest is unknown. That table gives V, J and clone size, and the DNA gave D and trimming. In all, the sample holds about 1,800,000 clones, and approximately 94% of those were seen once. The ten largest account for approximately 1% of the sample.

The chain couples TRBV30 to TRBJ1-2; the D gene is possibly TRBD1, with 5 bases matching. Sequences were obtained from naive CD8+ T cells sorted from blood. The intended sense of this specimen's cell subset or site label: CD45RA+CCR7+. This clonotype originated in a man between 18 and 29 years old in good health. The nucleotide sequence reads TGTGCCTGGAGTGTAGATGGGACGGGCTATGGCTACACCTTC. Its translation reads: CAWSVDGTGYGYTF.